These 28 T cell receptor beta chains originate from one sample sequenced in a study of blood T cell repertoires in COVID-19. Generated by immunoSEQ multiplex PCR, the TCRdb table keeps only in-frame clones and is missing some. Among more than 75,000 clones listed, 70% to 90% were seen once. The sequencing sample was made of peripheral blood. The receptors were gathered from a woman aged 70-85 years with acute or convalescent COVID-19.

This rearrangement joins TRBV30 to TRBJ1-1; no firm D call. The germline V gene encodes CDR1 GTSNPN and CDR2 SVGIG (reference sequence). Deletions cut 0 bases from V and 2 bases from J, with 10 bases between. CDR3 size: 14 residues. The chain's CDR3 is CAWSVDNRNTEAFF. The CDR3 nucleotides are TGTGCCTGGAGTGTAGACAATCGAAACACTGAAGCTTTCTTT.

The rearrangement joins TRBV7-8 to TRBJ1-5; TRBD1 agrees at 11 bases. The CDR3 sequence is 19 residues long. Germline values: CDR1 SGHVS, CDR2 FQNEAQ. J lost 2 bases, V lost 1 base, and 10 bases had no gene match. This CDR3 is CASSLVRGQGALGNQPQHF. The CDR3, as DNA: TGTGCCAGCAGCTTAGTTCGAGGACAGGGGGCTTTGGGCAATCAGCCCCAGCATTTT.

The V and J genes are TRBV18 and TRBJ1-5; TRBD1 matches at 7 bases. J lost 6 bases, V lost 3 bases, and 5 bases had no gene match. This CDR3 comprises 14 residues. Per germline, CDR1 KGHSH and CDR2 LQKENI. CDR3 amino acids: CASSPPTGFQPQHF. CDR3 coding DNA: TGTGCCAGCTCACCCCCGACAGGGTTTCAGCCCCAGCATTTT.

Notes on this clone: Sequence at one end of the junction differs from germline and may be a read error. V and J are TRBV7-2 and TRBJ1-2, with 7 bases matching TRBD1. Germline V CDR1 and CDR2: SGHTA, FQGNSA. This CDR3 comprises 16 residues. CDR3 coding DNA: TGTGCCAGCAGCTCCCATTTTAGCGACAGGGTCTATGCCTACACCTTC. It translates to CASSSHFSDRVYAYTF.

J is TRBJ2-3 and V is TRBV7-9, with D possibly being TRBD2 (5 bases). The V end lost 5 bases, the J end lost 1 base, and 16 bases lay between the germline ends. Germline assignment: CDR1 SEHNR and CDR2 FQNEAQ (reference sequence). This CDR3 has 16 amino acids. CDR3: CASSPRVGERTDTQYF. CDR3 DNA sequence: TGTGCCAGCAGCCCCCGGGTCGGGGAGCGCACAGATACGCAGTATTTT.

This clone has only a few counts. The chain combines TRBV4-3 with TRBJ2-2, with TRBD2 as a possible D gene (6 bases). Trimming took 4 bases from V and 5 from J, leaving 23 bases between them. The CDR3 is made up of 18 amino acids. Germline CDR1 and CDR2: LGHNA and YSLEER. The CDR3 loop is CASSPQTKRALRTGELFF. In DNA, the CDR3 is TGCGCCAGCAGCCCGCAGACTAAGCGGGCTCTGAGGACCGGGGAGCTGTTTTTT.

The chain couples TRBV28 to TRBJ1-5, with 9 bases identical to TRBD1. Trimming removed 3 bases from V and 6 bases from J; junction bases left unmatched: 6. CDR3 length: 15 amino acids. The germline CDR1 and CDR2 sequences are MDHEN and SYDVKM. The CDR3 here is CASSLGTGMFQPQHF. CDR3 DNA sequence: TGTGCCAGCAGTTTGGGGACAGGGATGTTTCAGCCCCAGCATTTT.

This sequence joins TRBV18 and TRBJ2-1; 7 bases are a match to TRBD1. This CDR3 has 16 residues. V lost 2 bases and J lost 1; bases outside the gene matches: 5. Germline loops: CDR1 KGHSH, CDR2 LQKENI. CDR3 DNA sequence: TGTGCCAGCTCACCATCCCGACAGGGTTCCTACAATGAGCAGTTCTTC. The encoded protein is CASSPSRQGSYNEQFF.

The chain is built from TRBV7-9 and TRBJ1-4; D call uncertain. CDR3 length: 13 residues. Trimming left V 5 bases short and J 8 bases short, with 12 bases between. Germline V CDR1 and CDR2: SEHNR, FQNEAQ (reference sequence). CDR3 protein: CASSRGGREKLFF. As DNA, the CDR3 is TGTGCCAGCAGCCGCGGAGGGAGGGAAAAACTGTTTTTT.

This clone was observed a few times. This rearrangement joins TRBV4-1 to TRBJ2-7, with 8 bases matching TRBD2. This CDR3 spans 18 amino acids. V was clipped by 3 bases and J by 8 bases; unmatched bases: 21. Germline lookup yields CDR1 MGHRA and CDR2 YSYEKL. CDR3 DNA sequence: TGCGCCAGCAGCCAGAGGTTCAGTAGAGCGGGGGATTTGTTGAAGCAGTACGTC. It specifies CASSQRFSRAGDLLKQYV.

V is TRBV19 and J is TRBJ2-5, with D possibly TRBD1 on 6 matching bases. Per germline, CDR1 LNHDA and CDR2 SQIVND (reference sequence). The V end was cut by 3 bases, the J end by 4 bases, with 21 bases between. This CDR3 spans 17 amino acids. Written as DNA, the CDR3 is TGTGCCAGTAGTATGCTCCGGGATAACATAGGGGGAGAGACCCAGTACTTC. Protein product: CASSMLRDNIGGETQYF.

This chain links TRBV2 with TRBJ2-7, with D perhaps TRBD1 (6 bases). The germline CDR1 and CDR2 sequences are SNHLY and FYNNEI. Between the trimmed V and J ends, which lost 4 bases and 2 bases, there was a span of 9 bases. CDR3 length: 13 amino acids. Written as DNA, the CDR3 is TGTGCCAGCAGTGGGGGGCGGGCCTACGAGCAGTACGTC. This encodes CASSGGRAYEQYV.

The chain links TRBV5-1 to TRBJ2-3; 8 nucleotides agree with TRBD2. From germline, CDR1 is SGHRS and CDR2 YFSETQ. J lost 4 bases, V lost 0 bases, and 10 bases had no gene match. CDR3 size: 17 residues. DNA for the CDR3: TGCGCCAGCAGCTTGGCTCTCGGGAGGGCCGGGGCAGATACGCAGTATTTT. Protein: CASSLALGRAGADTQYF.

This clone was detected only once. J is TRBJ2-3 and V is TRBV3-1 (or the pseudogene TRBV3-2); 8 nucleotides match TRBD2. The junction had 6 bases not matched to a gene; V was cut back by 1 base and J by 0 bases. This CDR3 region has 17 residues. Germline assignment: CDR1 LGHDT and CDR2 YNNKEL (reference sequence). The CDR3 protein is CASSQGVTGGSTDTQYF. The CDR3 nucleotides read TGTGCCAGCAGCCAAGGGGTGACGGGGGGGAGCACAGATACGCAGTATTTT.

V gene TRBV28 combines with J gene TRBJ2-1; tentatively, D is TRBD1 (6 bases). This CDR3 has 14 residues. V lost 6 bases, J lost 0 bases, and 9 bases lay in between. Germline V gene data show CDR1 as MDHEN and CDR2 as SYDVKM. The CDR3 here is CASRRGSSYNEQFF. Here the CDR3 DNA reads TGTGCCAGCAGGAGGGGGAGCTCCTACAATGAGCAGTTCTTC.

The rearrangement joins TRBV28 to TRBJ1-4; 8 nucleotides match TRBD1. Losses at the gene ends were 2 bases for V and 10 bases for J; bases not matched to a gene: 9. Germline loops: CDR1 MDHEN, CDR2 SYDVKM. The CDR3 loop spans 15 amino acids. For the CDR3, the DNA is TGTGCCAGCAGTTTAGCGGGGACAGGAGTGGCAAAACTGTTTTTT. Translation gives CASSLAGTGVAKLFF.

The chain has TRBV12-2 and TRBJ1-5; the table's D gene call, TRBD1, was not cross checked with the DNA. TRBV12-2 is recorded as a pseudogene. The CDR3 has 20 amino acids. The CDR3 DNA is TGTGCAAGTCGCTTAGCGGAGCGGGACAGGGGGCCCGAGGGCAATCAGCCCCAGCATTTT. This gives the protein CASRLAERDRGPEGNQPQHF.

The chain links TRBV30 to TRBJ1-1; D is ambiguous. This CDR3 comprises 13 residues. Germline V CDR1 and CDR2: GTSNPN, SVGIG (reference sequence). Trimming shortened V by 3 bases and J by 1 base, and 9 bases separated the two germline ends. The CDR3 DNA reads as TGTGCCTGGAGAATTACAGAGAACACTGAAGCTTTCTTT. It translates to CAWRITENTEAFF. Full variable domain (rest looked up from reference TRBV30 and TRBJ1-1): SQTIHQWPATLVQPVGSPLSLECTVEGTSNPNLYWYRQAAGRGLQLLFYSVGIGQISSEVPQNLSASRPQDRQFILSSKKLLLSDSGFYLCAWRITENTEAFFGQGTRLTVV.

This sequence joins TRBV30 and TRBJ2-5; 10 nucleotides align to TRBD2. The ends lost 8 bases at V and 4 bases at J; junction bases unmatched: 16. CDR1 is GTSNPN, CDR2 SVGIG, per germline (reference sequence). The CDR3 is 16 residues long. CDR3 sequence: CAVAVGQREGLETQYF. CDR3 nucleotide sequence: TGTGCCGTGGCAGTAGGTCAGCGGGAGGGCCTAGAGACCCAGTACTTC.

The chain employs TRBV6-5 and TRBJ1-2; 8 bases are shared with TRBD1. This CDR3 region has 14 residues. Trimming took 11 bases from V and 4 from J; bases not matched to a gene: 12. The germline V gene has CDR1 MNHEY and CDR2 SVGAGI. The DNA of the CDR3 is TGTGCCGCCTCCACCAGGGGGCTTAGCTATGGCTACACCTTC. Amino acid sequence: CAASTRGLSYGYTF.

The CDR3 sequence: CASSGVVAAISTDTQYF. CDR3 bases: TGTGCCAGCAGCGGGGTGGTAGCGGCAATTAGCACAGATACGCAGTATTTT. The chain combines TRBV7-8 with TRBJ2-3; weak D call: TRBD2 (6 bases). Germline CDR1 reads SGHVS; CDR2 reads FQNEAQ. The V end was cut by 5 bases, the J end by 0 bases, with 18 bases between. The CDR3 contains 17 residues.

In this sample, this clone turned up a few times. The chain couples TRBV6-5 to TRBJ1-1, with D uncertain. Germline-derived CDR1 and CDR2 are MNHEY and SVGAGI. The V and J ends lost 5 bases and 4 bases respectively, with 5 bases between them. The CDR3 consists of 11 residues. DNA for the CDR3: TGTGCCAGCAGTCGTAGCACTGAAGCTTTCTTT. It is translated as CASSRSTEAFF.

This clone was recorded once. The chain is built from TRBV15 and TRBJ2-5, with TRBD1 identical over 9 bases. Germline CDR1 and CDR2: LNHNV and YYDKDF (reference sequence). V shed 1 base and J 2 bases; nucleotides not matched to a gene: 2. CDR3 length: 15 amino acids. The CDR3 sequence: CATSRGGQGQETQYF. CDR3 in DNA: TGTGCCACCAGCAGAGGGGGACAGGGACAAGAGACCCAGTACTTC.

This clone has only one observation. Here the CDR3 DNA reads TGTGCCAGATTCCCACTTCCGGGACTAGCGGGAGGGCCGGTGGAGACCCAGTACTTC. This encodes CARFPLPGLAGGPVETQYF. This sequence joins TRBV24-1 and TRBJ2-5; 16 bases agree with TRBD2. From germline, CDR1 is KGHDR and CDR2 SFDVKD. There are 19 residues in the CDR3. V gave up 11 bases and J gave up 5 bases; unmatched junction bases: 19.

The rearrangement links TRBV5-1 to TRBJ1-1; D not resolved. Trimming cost V 2 bases and J 0 bases, with 8 bases left between them. CDR1 is SGHRS and CDR2 is YFSETQ in the germline V gene. CDR3 length equals 14 residues. This chain's CDR3 is CASSFDGVNTEAFF. The CDR3 DNA sequence: TGCGCCAGCAGCTTCGACGGAGTGAACACTGAAGCTTTCTTT.

V gene TRBV11-2 combines with J gene TRBJ2-2; 10 nucleotides line up with TRBD1. CDR3 length equals 16 residues. The V gene's germline CDR1 is SGHAT and CDR2 FQNNGV. Trimming at V came to 7 bases and at J to 5 bases, leaving 10 bases not matched to a gene. The CDR3 sequence is CASTMGTGDGTGELFF. CDR3 bases: TGTGCCAGCACAATGGGGACAGGGGATGGGACCGGGGAGCTGTTTTTT.

V and J are TRBV10-1 and TRBJ2-1; 12 bases are shared with TRBD1. V was pared by 5 bases and J by 8 bases, with 7 bases of the junction left unmatched. CDR1 WNHNN and CDR2 SYGVQD come from the germline V gene (reference sequence). CDR3 length: 15 amino acids. The CDR3 is CASSSGTGGSDEQFF. CDR3 in DNA: TGCGCCAGCAGTTCCGGGACAGGGGGCTCCGATGAGCAGTTCTTC.

The V gene is TRBV27, the J gene TRBJ2-3, with TRBD1 as a possible D gene (6 bases). CDR3 length equals 16 residues. Between the trimmed V and J ends, which lost 3 bases and 0 bases, there was a span of 13 bases. Germline V gene data show CDR1 as MNHEY and CDR2 as SMNVEV (reference sequence). The CDR3 protein is CASSLVGTSSTDTQYF. For the CDR3, the DNA is TGTGCCAGCAGTTTGGTAGGGACATCTAGCACAGATACGCAGTATTTT.